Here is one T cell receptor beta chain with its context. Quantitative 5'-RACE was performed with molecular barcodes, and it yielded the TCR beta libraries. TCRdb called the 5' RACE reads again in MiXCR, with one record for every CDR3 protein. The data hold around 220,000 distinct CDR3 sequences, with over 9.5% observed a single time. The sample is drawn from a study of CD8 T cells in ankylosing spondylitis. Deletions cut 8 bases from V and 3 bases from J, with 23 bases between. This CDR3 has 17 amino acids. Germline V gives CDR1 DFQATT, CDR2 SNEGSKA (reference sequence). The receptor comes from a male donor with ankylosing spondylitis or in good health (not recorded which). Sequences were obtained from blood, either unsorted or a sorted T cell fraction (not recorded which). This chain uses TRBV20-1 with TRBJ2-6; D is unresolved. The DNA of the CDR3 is TGCAGTTTCTGGGCCCAGGTTCTGGGCTTTGGGGCCAACGTCCTGACTTTC. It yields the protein CSFWAQVLGFGANVLTF.